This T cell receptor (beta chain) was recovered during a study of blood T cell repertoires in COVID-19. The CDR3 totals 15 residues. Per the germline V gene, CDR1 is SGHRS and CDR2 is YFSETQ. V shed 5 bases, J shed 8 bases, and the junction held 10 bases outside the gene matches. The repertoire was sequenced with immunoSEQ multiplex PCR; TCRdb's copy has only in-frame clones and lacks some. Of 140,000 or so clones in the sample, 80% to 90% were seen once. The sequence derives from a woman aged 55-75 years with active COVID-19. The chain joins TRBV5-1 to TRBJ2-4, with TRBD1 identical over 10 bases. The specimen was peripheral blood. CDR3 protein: CASRGVGQGQDIQYF. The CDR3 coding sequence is TGCGCCAGCAGGGGAGTGGGACAGGGGCAGGACATTCAGTACTTC.